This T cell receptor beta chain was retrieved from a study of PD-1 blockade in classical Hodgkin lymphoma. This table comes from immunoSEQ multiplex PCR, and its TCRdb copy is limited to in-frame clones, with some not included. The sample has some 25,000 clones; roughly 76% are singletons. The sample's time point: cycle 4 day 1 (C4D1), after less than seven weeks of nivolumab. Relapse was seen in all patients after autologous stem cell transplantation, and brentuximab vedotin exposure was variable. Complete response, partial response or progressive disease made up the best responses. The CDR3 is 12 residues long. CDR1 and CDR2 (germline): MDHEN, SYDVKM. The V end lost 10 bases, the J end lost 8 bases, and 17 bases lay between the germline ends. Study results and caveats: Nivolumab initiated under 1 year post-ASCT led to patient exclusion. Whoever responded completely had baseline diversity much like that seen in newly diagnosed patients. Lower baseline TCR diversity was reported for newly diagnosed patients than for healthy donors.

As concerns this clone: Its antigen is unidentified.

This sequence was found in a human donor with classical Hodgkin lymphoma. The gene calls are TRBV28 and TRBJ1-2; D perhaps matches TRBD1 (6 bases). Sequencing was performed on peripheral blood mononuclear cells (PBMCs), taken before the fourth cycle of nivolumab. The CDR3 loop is CATVTGLLGYTF. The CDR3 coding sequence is TGTGCCACCGTAACAGGGCTCTTAGGCTACACCTTC.